This TCR beta chain was sequenced for a study of T cell responses to AZD1222 COVID-19 vaccine. About the research overall: Analysis merged second doses at about 4 or about 12 weeks.

CDR3 size: 11 residues. Per the germline V gene, CDR1 is SGHDT and CDR2 is YYEEEE. Trimming cost V 1 base and J 6 bases, with 5 bases left between them. Some clones are missing from TCRdb's copy, which holds only in-frame ones; the method was immunoSEQ multiplex PCR. Of 90,000 to 150,000 clones in the sample, around 90% are singletons; the top ten hold 6.5% to 9%. Study observations and caveats: The donor group comprised mostly white British people and more females; the analysis possibly underestimated clonal diversity. Repertoire samples came only from after the peak T cell response. Unmutated regions of variants are reportedly targeted by nearly half of spike-specific TCRs.

As regards this clone: What it recognizes is unknown.

The chain carries TRBV5-6 and TRBJ2-7; unclear D gene. This receptor was obtained from an adult in good health. The sequencing here drew on peripheral blood, taken on day 0 of AZD1222 vaccination. The CDR3, as DNA: TGTGCCAGCAGCTTGATGGGCGAGCAGTACTTC. Amino acid sequence: CASSLMGEQYF.